The rows below give T cell receptor beta chains drawn from one sample of a study of cytomegalovirus exposure and HLA in healthy donors. The repertoire was sequenced with immunoSEQ multiplex PCR; TCRdb's copy has only in-frame clones and lacks some. The sample shows approximately 160,000 clones, 84% of them seen only once. Material: PBMCs. The receptors were gathered from a boy younger than 10 in good health and CMV-seronegative. CDR3s include the opening cysteine and the closing phenylalanine or tryptophan. A D gene is named only where the DNA matches it firmly. Clone size is stated in some rows and not others, as once, few, many or a class when expanded.

len	v_gene	d_gene	j_gene	abundance	CDR3nt	CDR3aa
13	TRBV11-3	-	TRBJ1-1	-	TGTGCCAGCAGCTTAGAGGGGGGCACTGAAGCTTTCTTT	CASSLEGGTEAFF
14	TRBV19	TRBD2	TRBJ2-5	-	TGTGCCAGTAGCCTAGCGGGAGGCACAGAGACCCAGTACTTC	CASSLAGGTETQYF
15	TRBV9	-	TRBJ1-5	once	TGTGCCAGCAGCGTAGACACCGCTAGCAATCAGCCCCAGCATTTT	CASSVDTASNQPQHF
12	TRBV28	-	TRBJ1-1	-	TGTGCCAGCAACTCACAGGACGGACCCGAGTATTTT	CASNSQDGPEYF
14	TRBV5-1	-	TRBJ2-1	-	TGCGCCAGCAGCTCGGCGGGGTCGAACAATGAGCAGTTCTTC	CASSSAGSNNEQFF
15	TRBV7-9	-	TRBJ1-1	-	TGTGCCAGCAGCTCCGGGGGGCAGTTGAACACTGAAGCTTTCTTT	CASSSGGQLNTEAFF
14	TRBV9	-	TRBJ1-1	-	TGTGCCAGCAGCGTAGGTCGGAGAAACACTGAAGCTTTCTTT	CASSVGRRNTEAFF
15	TRBV6-1	-	TRBJ2-1	once	TGTGCCAGCAGTGAGGGGCAGGGGTCCTACAATGAGCAGTTCTTC	CASSEGQGSYNEQFF
12	TRBV27	-	TRBJ2-3	-	TGTGCCAGCCATGCGGTCCCAGATACGCAGTATTTT	CASHAVPDTQYF
14	TRBV9	-	TRBJ1-2	-	TGTGCCAGCAGCGGATTGGACTCAATCTATGGCTACACCTTC	CASSGLDSIYGYTF
14	TRBV2	-	TRBJ1-3	-	TGTGCCAGCAGTGGTGGGGGCAGAAGAAACACCATATATTTT	CASSGGGRRNTIYF
15	TRBV2	-	TRBJ2-3	-	TGTGCCAGTCAGCGAGTTAGGGCCAGGGCAGATACGCAGTATTTT	CASQRVRARADTQYF
14	TRBV6-1	TRBD1	TRBJ1-1	-	TGTGCCAGCAGTGAGACAGGGAAGGTCACTGAAGCTTTCTTT	CASSETGKVTEAFF
15	TRBV5-6	TRBD2	TRBJ2-3	-	TGTGCCAGCAGCTTGGGACTAGCTAGTACAGATACGCAGTATTTT	CASSLGLASTDTQYF
14	TRBV6-6	-	TRBJ2-1	-	TGTGCCAGCAGGCCTCCCGTGACTACCAATGAGCAGTTCTTC	CASRPPVTTNEQFF